This T cell receptor (beta chain) was found in a study of cytomegalovirus exposure and HLA in healthy donors. Whole-study findings and limits: In a later analysis, several top co-occurrence clusters appeared linked to parvovirus B19, influenza, CMV and Epstein-Barr virus. Looking again later, the authors saw that most CMV-associated TCR beta chains seemed HLA-restricted. Presence/absence comparisons presumed near-even sequencing depth among donors.

This CDR3 is 11 amino acids long. Losses at the gene ends were 4 bases for V and 9 bases for J; bases not matched to a gene: 0. CDR1 and CDR2 (germline): SQVTM, ANQGSEA. This clone was counted once. What it binds is not known. The PCR ran on 60 Vbeta and 13 Jbeta primers. Some clones are missing from TCRdb's copy, which holds only in-frame ones; the method was immunoSEQ multiplex PCR. Of over 100,000 clones listed, around three quarters are singletons. The receptor was derived from a young woman in good health and CMV-seropositive. The J gene is TRBJ2-1, the V gene TRBV29-1; 10 bases are shared with TRBD2. The specimen was PBMCs. The CDR3 DNA follows: TGCAGCGTTGTAGCGGGAGGTGAGCAGTTCTTC. It codes for CSVVAGGEQFF.